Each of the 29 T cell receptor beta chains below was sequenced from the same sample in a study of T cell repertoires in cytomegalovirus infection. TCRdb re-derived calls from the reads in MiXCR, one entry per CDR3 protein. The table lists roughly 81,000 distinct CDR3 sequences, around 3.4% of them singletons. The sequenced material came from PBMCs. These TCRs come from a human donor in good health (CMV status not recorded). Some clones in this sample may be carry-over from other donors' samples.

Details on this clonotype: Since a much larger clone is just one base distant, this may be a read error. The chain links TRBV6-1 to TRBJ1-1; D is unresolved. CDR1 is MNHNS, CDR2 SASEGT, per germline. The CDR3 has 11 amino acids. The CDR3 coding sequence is TGTGCCAGCGGTGAAGTGGGGGAAGCTTTCTTT. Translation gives CASGEVGEAFF.

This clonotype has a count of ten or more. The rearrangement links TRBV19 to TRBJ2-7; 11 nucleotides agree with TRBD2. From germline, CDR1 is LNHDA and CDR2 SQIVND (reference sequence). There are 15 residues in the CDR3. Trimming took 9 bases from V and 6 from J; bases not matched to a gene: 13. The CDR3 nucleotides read TGTGCCAGCAATAGCGGGGGGGCCGGTTTGGGCGAGCAGTACTTC. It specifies CASNSGGAGLGEQYF.

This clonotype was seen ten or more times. The CDR3 here is CASSSRAGWNTEAFF. The CDR3 DNA sequence: TGTGCCAGCAGCTCCCGTGCAGGATGGAACACTGAAGCTTTCTTT. The chain carries TRBV7-2 and TRBJ1-1; no definite D call. The CDR3 has 15 residues. Germline V gene sequence: CDR1 SGHTA, CDR2 FQGNSA. Between the trimmed V and J ends, which lost 4 bases and 1 base, there was a span of 13 bases.

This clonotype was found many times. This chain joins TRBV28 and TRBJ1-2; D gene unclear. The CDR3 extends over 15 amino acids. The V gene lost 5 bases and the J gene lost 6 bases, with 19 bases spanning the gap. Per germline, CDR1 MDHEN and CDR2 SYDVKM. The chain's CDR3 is CASSPSDSRRNGYTF. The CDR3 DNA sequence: TGTGCCAGCAGTCCATCGGACTCAAGAAGGAATGGCTACACCTTC.

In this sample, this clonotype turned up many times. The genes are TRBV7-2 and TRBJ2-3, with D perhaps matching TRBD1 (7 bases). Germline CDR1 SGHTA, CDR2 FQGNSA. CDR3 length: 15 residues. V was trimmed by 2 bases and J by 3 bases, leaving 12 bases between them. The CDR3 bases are TGTGCCAGCAGCTTATCAGGGGGGCGAACAGATACGCAGTATTTT. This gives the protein CASSLSGGRTDTQYF.

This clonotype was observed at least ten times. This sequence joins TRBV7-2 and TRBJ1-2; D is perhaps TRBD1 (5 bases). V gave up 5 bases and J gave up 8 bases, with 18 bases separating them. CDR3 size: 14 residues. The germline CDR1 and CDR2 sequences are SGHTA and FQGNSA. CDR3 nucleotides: TGTGCCAGCAGCCCAGCGGCAGGGATTAGGGGCTACACCTTC. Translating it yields CASSPAAGIRGYTF.

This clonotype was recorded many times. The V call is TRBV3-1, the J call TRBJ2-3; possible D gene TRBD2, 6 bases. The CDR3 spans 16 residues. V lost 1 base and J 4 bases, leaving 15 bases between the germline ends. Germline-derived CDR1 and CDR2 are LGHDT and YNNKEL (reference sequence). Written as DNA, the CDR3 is TGTGCCAGCAGCCAAGCTCCATTGGAGGGGCCAGATACGCAGTATTTT. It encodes CASSQAPLEGPDTQYF.

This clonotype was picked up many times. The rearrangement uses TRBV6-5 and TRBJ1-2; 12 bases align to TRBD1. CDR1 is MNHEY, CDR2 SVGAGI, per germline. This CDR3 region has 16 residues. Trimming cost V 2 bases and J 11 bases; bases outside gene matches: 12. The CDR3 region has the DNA TGTGCCAGCAGTTACCGGCCGGGACAGGGGGCCCGGAGGTACACCTTC. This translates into CASSYRPGQGARRYTF.

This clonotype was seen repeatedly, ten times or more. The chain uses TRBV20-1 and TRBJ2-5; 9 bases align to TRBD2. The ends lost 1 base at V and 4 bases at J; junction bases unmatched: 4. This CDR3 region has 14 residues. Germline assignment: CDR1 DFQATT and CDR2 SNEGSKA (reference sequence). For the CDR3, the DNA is TGCAGTGCTAGAGGTCTAGCGGGGATAGAGACCCAGTACTTC. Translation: CSARGLAGIETQYF.

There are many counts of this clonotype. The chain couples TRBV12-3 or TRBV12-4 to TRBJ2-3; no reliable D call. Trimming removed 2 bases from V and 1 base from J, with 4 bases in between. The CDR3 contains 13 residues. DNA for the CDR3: TGTGCCAGCAGTTTATCCGGCACAGATACGCAGTATTTT. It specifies CASSLSGTDTQYF.

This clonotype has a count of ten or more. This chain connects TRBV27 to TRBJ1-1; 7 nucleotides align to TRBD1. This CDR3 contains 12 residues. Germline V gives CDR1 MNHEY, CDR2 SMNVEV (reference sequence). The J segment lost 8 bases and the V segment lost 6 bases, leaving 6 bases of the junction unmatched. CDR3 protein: CASRETGEEAFF. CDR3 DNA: TGTGCCAGCAGGGAAACAGGGGAAGAAGCTTTCTTT.

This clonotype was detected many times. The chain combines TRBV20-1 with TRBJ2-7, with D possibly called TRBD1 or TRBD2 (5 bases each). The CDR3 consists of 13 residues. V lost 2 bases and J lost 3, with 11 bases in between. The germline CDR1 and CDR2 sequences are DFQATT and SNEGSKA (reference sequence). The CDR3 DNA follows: TGCAGTGCTAGACGGGCAGGGAGCTACGAGCAGTACTTC. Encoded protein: CSARRAGSYEQYF.

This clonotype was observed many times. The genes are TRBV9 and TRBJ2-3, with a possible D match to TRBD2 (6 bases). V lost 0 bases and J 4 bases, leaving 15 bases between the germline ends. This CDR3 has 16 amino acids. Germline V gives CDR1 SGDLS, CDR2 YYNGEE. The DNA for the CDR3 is TGTGCCAGCAGCGTAGCTACGGTGGGGACTTCAGATACGCAGTATTTT. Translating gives CASSVATVGTSDTQYF.

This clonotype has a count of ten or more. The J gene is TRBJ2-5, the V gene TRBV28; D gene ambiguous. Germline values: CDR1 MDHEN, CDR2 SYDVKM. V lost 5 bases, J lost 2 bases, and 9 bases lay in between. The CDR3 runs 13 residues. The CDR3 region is CASSPDIQETQYF. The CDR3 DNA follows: TGTGCCAGCAGTCCCGACATTCAAGAGACCCAGTACTTC. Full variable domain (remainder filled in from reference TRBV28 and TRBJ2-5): DVKVTQSSRYLVKRTGEKVFLECVQDMDHENMFWYRQDPGLGLRLIYFSYDVKMKEKGDIPEGYSVSREKKERFSLILESASTNQTSMYLCASSPDIQETQYFGPGTRLLVL.

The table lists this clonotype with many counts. CDR3 coding DNA: TGTGCCAGCAGCCCTGGGACATCGGCGCAGTATTTT. Protein product: CASSPGTSAQYF. The chain is built from TRBV7-3 and TRBJ2-3; D possibly corresponds to TRBD1 (6 bases). The CDR3 covers 12 residues. Deletions cut 5 bases from V and 10 bases from J, with 13 bases between. Germline CDR1 SGHTA, CDR2 FQGTGA.

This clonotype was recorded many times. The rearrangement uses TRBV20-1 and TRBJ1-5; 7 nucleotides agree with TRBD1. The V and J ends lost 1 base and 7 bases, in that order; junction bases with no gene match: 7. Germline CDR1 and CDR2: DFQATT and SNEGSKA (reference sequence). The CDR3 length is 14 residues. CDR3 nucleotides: TGCAGTGCTAGAGGACAGGGCTCAGGGCAGCCCCAGCATTTT. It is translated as CSARGQGSGQPQHF.

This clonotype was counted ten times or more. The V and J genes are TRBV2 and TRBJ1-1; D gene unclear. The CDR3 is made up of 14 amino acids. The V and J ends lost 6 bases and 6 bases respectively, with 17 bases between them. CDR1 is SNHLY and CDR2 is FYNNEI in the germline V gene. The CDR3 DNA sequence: TGTGCCAGCAGCGCCACAAGGAGAGGAGCTGAAGCTTTCTTT. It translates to CASSATRRGAEAFF.

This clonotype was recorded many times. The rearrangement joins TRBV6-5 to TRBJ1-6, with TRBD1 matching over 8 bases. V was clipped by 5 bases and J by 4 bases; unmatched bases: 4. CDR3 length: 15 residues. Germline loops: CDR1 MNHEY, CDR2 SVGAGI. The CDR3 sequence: CASSNDRGYNSPLHF. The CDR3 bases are TGTGCCAGCAGTAACGACAGGGGTTATAATTCACCCCTCCACTTT.

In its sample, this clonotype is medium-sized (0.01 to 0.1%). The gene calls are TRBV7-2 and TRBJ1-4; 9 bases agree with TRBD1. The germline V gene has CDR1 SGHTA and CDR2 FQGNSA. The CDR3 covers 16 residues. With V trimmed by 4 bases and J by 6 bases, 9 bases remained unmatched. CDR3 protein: CASSSDLTGGHEKLFF. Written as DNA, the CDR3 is TGTGCCAGCAGCTCAGACCTGACAGGGGGTCATGAAAAACTGTTTTTT.

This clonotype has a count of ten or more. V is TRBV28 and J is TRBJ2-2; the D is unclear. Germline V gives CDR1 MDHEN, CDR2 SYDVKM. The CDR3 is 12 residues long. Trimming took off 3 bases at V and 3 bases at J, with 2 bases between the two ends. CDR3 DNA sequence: TGTGCCAGCAGTTTGTACACCGGGGAGCTGTTTTTT. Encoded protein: CASSLYTGELFF. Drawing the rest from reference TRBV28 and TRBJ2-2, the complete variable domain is DVKVTQSSRYLVKRTGEKVFLECVQDMDHENMFWYRQDPGLGLRLIYFSYDVKMKEKGDIPEGYSVSREKKERFSLILESASTNQTSMYLCASSLYTGELFFGEGSRLTVL.

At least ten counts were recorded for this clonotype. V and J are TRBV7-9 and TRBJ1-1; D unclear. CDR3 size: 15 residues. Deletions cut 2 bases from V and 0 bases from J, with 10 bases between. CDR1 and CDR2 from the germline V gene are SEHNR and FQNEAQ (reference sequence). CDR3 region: CASSLNSNMNTEAFF. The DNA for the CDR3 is TGTGCCAGCAGCTTAAACAGCAACATGAACACTGAAGCTTTCTTT.

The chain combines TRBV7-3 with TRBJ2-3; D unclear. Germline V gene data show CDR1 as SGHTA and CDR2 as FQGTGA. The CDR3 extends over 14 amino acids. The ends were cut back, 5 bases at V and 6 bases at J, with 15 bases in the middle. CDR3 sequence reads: CASSRNGAGDTQYF. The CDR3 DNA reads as TGTGCCAGCAGCCGAAACGGTGCTGGGGATACGCAGTATTTT.

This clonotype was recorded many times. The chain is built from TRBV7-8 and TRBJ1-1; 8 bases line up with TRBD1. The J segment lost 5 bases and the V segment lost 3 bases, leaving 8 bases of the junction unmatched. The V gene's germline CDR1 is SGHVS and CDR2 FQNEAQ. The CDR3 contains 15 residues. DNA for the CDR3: TGTGCCAGCAGCTTCTTACGACAGGGGAAAACTGAAGCTTTCTTT. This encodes CASSFLRQGKTEAFF.

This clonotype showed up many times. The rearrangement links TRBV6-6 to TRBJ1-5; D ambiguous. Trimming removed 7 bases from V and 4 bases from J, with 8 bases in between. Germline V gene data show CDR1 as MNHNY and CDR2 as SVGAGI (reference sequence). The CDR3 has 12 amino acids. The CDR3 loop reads CASMGGNQPQHF. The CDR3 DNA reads TGTGCCAGCATGGGAGGGAATCAGCCCCAGCATTTT.

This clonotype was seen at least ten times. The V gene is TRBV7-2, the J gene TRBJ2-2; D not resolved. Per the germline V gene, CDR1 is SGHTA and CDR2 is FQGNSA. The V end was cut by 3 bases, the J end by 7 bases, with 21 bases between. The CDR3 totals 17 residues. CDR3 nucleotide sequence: TGTGCCAGCAGCTTTCGCGTCGGCCGATTATCTGGCGGGGAGCTGTTTTTT. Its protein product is CASSFRVGRLSGGELFF.

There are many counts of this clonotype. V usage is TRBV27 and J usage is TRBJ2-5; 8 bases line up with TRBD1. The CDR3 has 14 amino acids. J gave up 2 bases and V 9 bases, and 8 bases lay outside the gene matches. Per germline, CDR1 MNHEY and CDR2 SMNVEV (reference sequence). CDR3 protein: CASRQGKGQETQYF. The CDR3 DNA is TGTGCCAGTCGACAGGGGAAGGGACAAGAGACCCAGTACTTC.

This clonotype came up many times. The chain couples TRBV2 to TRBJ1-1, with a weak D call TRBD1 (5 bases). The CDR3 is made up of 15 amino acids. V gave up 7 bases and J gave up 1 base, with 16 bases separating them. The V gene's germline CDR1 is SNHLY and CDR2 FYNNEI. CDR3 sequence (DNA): TGTGCCAGCACCCTAAGGGGCACAGGGAACACTGAAGCTTTCTTT. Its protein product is CASTLRGTGNTEAFF.

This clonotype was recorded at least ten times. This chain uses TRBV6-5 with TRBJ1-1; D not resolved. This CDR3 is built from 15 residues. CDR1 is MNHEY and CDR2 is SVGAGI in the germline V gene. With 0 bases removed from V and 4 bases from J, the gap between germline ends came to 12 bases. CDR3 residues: CASSYSSREGTEAFF. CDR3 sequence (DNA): TGTGCCAGCAGTTACTCGTCAAGAGAGGGCACTGAAGCTTTCTTT.

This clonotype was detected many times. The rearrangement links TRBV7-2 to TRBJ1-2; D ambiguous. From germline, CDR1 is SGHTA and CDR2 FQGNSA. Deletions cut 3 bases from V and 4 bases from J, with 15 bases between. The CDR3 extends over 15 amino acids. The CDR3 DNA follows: TGTGCCAGCAGCTTTAATGGTGGGGTTCGCTATGGCTACACCTTC. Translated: CASSFNGGVRYGYTF.